What follows are 23 T cell receptor beta chains derived from one specimen sequenced in a study of T cell changes during pregnancy in multiple sclerosis. Data came from immunoSEQ multiplex PCR; TCRdb stores just in-frame clones and leaves some out. The sample includes about 77,000 clones, around 91% of them seen just once. Sequencing was performed on peripheral blood, taken before pregnancy. The receptors were sampled from a female donor with multiple sclerosis, enrolled in a pregnancy study.

This rearrangement joins TRBV7-2 to TRBJ2-3; 8 nucleotides match TRBD1. Germline assignment: CDR1 SGHTA and CDR2 FQGNSA. The CDR3 length is 15 residues. Trimming at V came to 6 bases and at J to 0 bases, leaving 5 bases not matched to a gene. The CDR3, as DNA: TGTGCCAGCAGACCCAGGGGGCCTAGCACAGATACGCAGTATTTT. This gives the protein CASRPRGPSTDTQYF.

The chain joins TRBV5-5 to TRBJ2-3; no reliable D call. Trimming removed 1 base from V and 2 bases from J, with 11 bases in between. The length of the CDR3 is 15 residues. Germline CDR1 SGHKS, CDR2 YYEKEE (reference sequence). The CDR3 loop reads CASSLLAGPTDTQYF. The CDR3 nucleotides read TGTGCCAGCAGCTTGTTGGCAGGCCCCACAGATACGCAGTATTTT.

This rearrangement joins TRBV6-6 to TRBJ1-1, with 10 bases matching TRBD1. Trimming cost V 2 bases and J 11 bases; bases outside gene matches: 8. The CDR3 is 14 residues long. Germline-derived CDR1 and CDR2 are MNHNY and SVGAGI (reference sequence). The CDR3 nucleotides read TGTGCCAGCAGTTACACCGGGACAGGGGTTAGTGCTTTCTTT. Protein: CASSYTGTGVSAFF.

This chain links TRBV4-1 with TRBJ2-6; D is perhaps TRBD1 (6 bases). CDR1 and CDR2 (germline): MGHRA, YSYEKL. V was clipped by 3 bases and J by 0 bases, with 9 bases between them. The CDR3 length is 16 residues. In DNA, the CDR3 is TGCGCCAGCAGCCAGACAGGAGGCTCTGGGGCCAACGTCCTGACTTTC. This gives the protein CASSQTGGSGANVLTF.

The V gene is TRBV19, the J gene TRBJ1-3; 7 positions match TRBD1. Trimming removed 2 bases from V and 3 bases from J; junction bases left unmatched: 7. Per the germline V gene, CDR1 is LNHDA and CDR2 is SQIVND (reference sequence). The CDR3 is 16 residues long. CDR3 loop: CASSIRGRNHGNTIYF. In DNA, the CDR3 is TGTGCCAGTAGTATAAGGGGGCGAAACCATGGAAACACCATATATTTT.

This chain connects TRBV5-4 to TRBJ2-3; TRBD1 matches 8 bases. CDR1 SGHNT and CDR2 YYREEE come from the germline V gene (reference sequence). The junction had 9 bases not matched to a gene; V was cut back by 0 bases and J by 6 bases. The CDR3 spans 16 residues. CDR3 sequence: CASSLGTRGRADTQYF. The CDR3 DNA sequence: TGTGCCAGCAGCTTGGGAACCAGGGGGCGCGCGGATACGCAGTATTTT.

The rearrangement links TRBV5-4 to TRBJ1-5, with D maybe TRBD1 (6 bases). V lost 3 bases, J lost 5 bases, and 18 bases lay in between. Germline lookup yields CDR1 SGHNT and CDR2 YYREEE (reference sequence). This CDR3 is built from 16 residues. CDR3 nucleotide sequence: TGTGCCAGCAGCTGGGGCGGGGGGGGCTGGGATCAGCCCCAGCATTTT. It specifies CASSWGGGGWDQPQHF.

The chain uses TRBV10-3 and TRBJ1-6; no firm D call. V was shortened by 2 bases and J by 8 bases, with 7 bases between the two germline ends. CDR3 length: 13 residues. The germline V gene has CDR1 ENHRY and CDR2 SYGVKD. As DNA, the CDR3 is TGTGCCATCAGTGAGAAACCGGATTCACCCCTCCACTTT. The encoded protein is CAISEKPDSPLHF.

This sequence joins TRBV15 and TRBJ1-3; no firm D call. This CDR3 region has 17 residues. Germline V gene sequence: CDR1 LNHNV, CDR2 YYDKDF (reference sequence). V gave up 3 bases and J gave up 3 bases, with 18 bases separating them. The CDR3 spells CATSRELHDAIGNTIYF. The DNA of the CDR3 is TGTGCCACCAGCAGGGAGCTACACGACGCGATTGGAAACACCATATATTTT.

V is TRBV7-8 and J is TRBJ1-1; D is perhaps TRBD1 (5 bases). CDR3 length: 14 residues. The V gene lost 7 bases and the J gene lost 4 bases, with 16 bases spanning the gap. The V gene's germline CDR1 is SGHVS and CDR2 FQNEAQ. CDR3 in DNA: TGTGCCAGCAAACTAGGAGGGGTTCGCACTGAAGCTTTCTTT. As protein: CASKLGGVRTEAFF.

This chain uses TRBV18 with TRBJ1-6; no firm D call. This CDR3 comprises 12 residues. Looked up from germline, CDR1 is KGHSH and CDR2 is LQKENI. Trimming took 2 bases from V and 9 from J, leaving 5 bases between them. The CDR3 reads CASSPGSSPLHF. In DNA form, the CDR3 reads TGTGCCAGCTCACCAGGGAGTTCACCCCTCCACTTT.

The gene calls are TRBV10-3 and TRBJ2-1; 9 bases agree with TRBD1. Per germline, CDR1 ENHRY and CDR2 SYGVKD. V was clipped by 9 bases and J by 5 bases; unmatched bases: 8. This CDR3 is built from 14 residues. DNA for the CDR3: TGTGCCATATCGACAGGGGGGGTCCACAATGAGCAGTTCTTC. Protein: CAISTGGVHNEQFF.

This clone was recorded only once. This rearrangement joins TRBV9 to TRBJ1-2; D is unresolved. Germline CDR1 SGDLS, CDR2 YYNGEE. The CDR3 spans 12 residues. V gave up 5 bases and J gave up 0 bases, with 5 bases separating them. The DNA of the CDR3 is TGTGCCAGCAGGTCGGCTAACTATGGCTACACCTTC. Protein sequence: CASRSANYGYTF.

The chain combines TRBV11-3 with TRBJ2-3, with D perhaps TRBD1 (5 bases). This CDR3 region has 16 residues. Between the trimmed V and J ends, which lost 3 bases and 0 bases, there was a span of 13 bases. CDR1 and CDR2 from the germline V gene are SGHNT and YENEEA. The CDR3 bases are TGTGCCAGCAGCTTTGGTCAGGGCCTTAGCACAGATACGCAGTATTTT. It specifies CASSFGQGLSTDTQYF.

As to this clone: The germline gene is not matched at one end of the junction; a read error may be the cause. The chain has TRBV7-3 and TRBJ2-2; a weak D match, TRBD2 (7 bases). The CDR3 length is 16 residues. CDR1 SGHTA and CDR2 FQGTGA come from the germline V gene. The CDR3 DNA reads TGTGCCAGCAGCTTAACGGGGGGGCCGAATACCGGGGAGCTGTTTTTT. This encodes CASSLTGGPNTGELFF. Full variable domain (remainder filled in from reference TRBV7-3 and TRBJ2-2): GAGVSQTPSNKVTEKGKYVELRCDPISGHTALYWYRQSLGQGPEFLIYFQGTGAADDSGLPNDRFFAVRPEGSVSTLKIQRTERGDSAVYLCASSLTGGPNTGELFFGEGSRLTVL.

The chain employs TRBV7-2 and TRBJ1-2; 9 nucleotides agree with TRBD1. This CDR3 comprises 17 residues. From germline, CDR1 is SGHTA and CDR2 FQGNSA. V was pared by 2 bases and J by 6 bases, with 13 bases of the junction left unmatched. In DNA form, the CDR3 reads TGTGCCAGCAGCTTATTAGTTAACCCGGGACAGGGAAATGGCTACACCTTC. This encodes CASSLLVNPGQGNGYTF.

In its sample, this clone was seen a few times. The genes are TRBV10-1 and TRBJ1-2, with TRBD1 as a possible D gene (5 bases). Between the trimmed V and J ends, which lost 5 bases and 7 bases, there was a span of 14 bases. This CDR3 region has 13 residues. Germline V CDR1 and CDR2: WNHNN, SYGVQD (reference sequence). The DNA of the CDR3 is TGCGCCAGCAGTCGAGACAGCATGGGTGGCTACACCTTC. Its translation: CASSRDSMGGYTF.

The V gene is TRBV5-1, the J gene TRBJ2-7; 9 bases agree with TRBD1. Germline V CDR1 and CDR2: SGHRS, YFSETQ. The CDR3 loop spans 16 amino acids. The J segment lost 4 bases and the V segment lost 3 bases, leaving 11 bases of the junction unmatched. This CDR3 is CASSSSVGTGTYEQYF. The CDR3 DNA follows: TGCGCCAGCAGCTCCTCGGTGGGGACAGGGACGTACGAGCAGTACTTC.

This chain connects TRBV6-6 to TRBJ1-3; tentative D call: TRBD1 (6 bases). Trimming took 4 bases from V and 4 from J, leaving 14 bases between them. This CDR3 comprises 15 residues. Germline CDR1 reads MNHNY; CDR2 reads SVGAGI (reference sequence). The CDR3, as DNA: TGTGCCAGCAGTTTTCTACAGGGCATCGGAAACACCATATATTTT. Translation gives CASSFLQGIGNTIYF.

The chain couples TRBV7-9 to TRBJ1-4; D remains ambiguous. The CDR3 length is 12 residues. Germline CDR1 SEHNR, CDR2 FQNEAQ (reference sequence). The germline V and J ends were trimmed by 5 bases and 8 bases, with 9 bases remaining between them. The CDR3 DNA follows: TGTGCCAGCAGCAGACTCGACGAAAAACTGTTTTTT. This codes for CASSRLDEKLFF.

The chain joins TRBV27 to TRBJ1-5; 8 nucleotides align to TRBD1. CDR3 size: 15 residues. In germline, CDR1 is MNHEY, CDR2 SMNVEV (reference sequence). The J segment lost 2 bases and the V segment lost 2 bases, leaving 2 bases of the junction unmatched. Here the CDR3 reads CASSLAGQGNQPQHF. The CDR3 DNA is TGTGCCAGCAGTTTAGCGGGACAGGGCAATCAGCCCCAGCATTTT.

This clone was seen more than once but under ten times. The rearrangement joins TRBV6-1 to TRBJ2-7, with 9 bases aligning to TRBD2. The V segment lost 1 base and the J segment 3 bases; nucleotides outside the gene matches: 7. CDR3 size: 16 residues. Germline CDR1 reads MNHNS; CDR2 reads SASEGT. CDR3 sequence reads: CASSEVRAGGHYEQYF. The CDR3 DNA reads TGTGCCAGCAGTGAAGTTAGGGCGGGGGGGCACTACGAGCAGTACTTC.

The chain is built from TRBV9 and TRBJ2-2; 10 bases agree with TRBD1. Trimming took 2 bases from V and 4 from J; bases not matched to a gene: 2. The CDR3 contains 15 residues. Germline CDR1 is SGDLS and CDR2 is YYNGEE. The CDR3, as DNA: TGTGCCAGCAGCGTTGACAGGGGGCTCACCGGGGAGCTGTTTTTT. Its translation: CASSVDRGLTGELFF. Together with reference TRBV9 and TRBJ2-2, the CDR3 gives the full variable domain: DSGVTQTPKHLITATGQRVTLRCSPRSGDLSVYWYQQSLDQGLQFLIQYYNGEERAKGNILERFSAQQFPDLHSELNLSSLELGDSALYFCASSVDRGLTGELFFGEGSRLTVL.